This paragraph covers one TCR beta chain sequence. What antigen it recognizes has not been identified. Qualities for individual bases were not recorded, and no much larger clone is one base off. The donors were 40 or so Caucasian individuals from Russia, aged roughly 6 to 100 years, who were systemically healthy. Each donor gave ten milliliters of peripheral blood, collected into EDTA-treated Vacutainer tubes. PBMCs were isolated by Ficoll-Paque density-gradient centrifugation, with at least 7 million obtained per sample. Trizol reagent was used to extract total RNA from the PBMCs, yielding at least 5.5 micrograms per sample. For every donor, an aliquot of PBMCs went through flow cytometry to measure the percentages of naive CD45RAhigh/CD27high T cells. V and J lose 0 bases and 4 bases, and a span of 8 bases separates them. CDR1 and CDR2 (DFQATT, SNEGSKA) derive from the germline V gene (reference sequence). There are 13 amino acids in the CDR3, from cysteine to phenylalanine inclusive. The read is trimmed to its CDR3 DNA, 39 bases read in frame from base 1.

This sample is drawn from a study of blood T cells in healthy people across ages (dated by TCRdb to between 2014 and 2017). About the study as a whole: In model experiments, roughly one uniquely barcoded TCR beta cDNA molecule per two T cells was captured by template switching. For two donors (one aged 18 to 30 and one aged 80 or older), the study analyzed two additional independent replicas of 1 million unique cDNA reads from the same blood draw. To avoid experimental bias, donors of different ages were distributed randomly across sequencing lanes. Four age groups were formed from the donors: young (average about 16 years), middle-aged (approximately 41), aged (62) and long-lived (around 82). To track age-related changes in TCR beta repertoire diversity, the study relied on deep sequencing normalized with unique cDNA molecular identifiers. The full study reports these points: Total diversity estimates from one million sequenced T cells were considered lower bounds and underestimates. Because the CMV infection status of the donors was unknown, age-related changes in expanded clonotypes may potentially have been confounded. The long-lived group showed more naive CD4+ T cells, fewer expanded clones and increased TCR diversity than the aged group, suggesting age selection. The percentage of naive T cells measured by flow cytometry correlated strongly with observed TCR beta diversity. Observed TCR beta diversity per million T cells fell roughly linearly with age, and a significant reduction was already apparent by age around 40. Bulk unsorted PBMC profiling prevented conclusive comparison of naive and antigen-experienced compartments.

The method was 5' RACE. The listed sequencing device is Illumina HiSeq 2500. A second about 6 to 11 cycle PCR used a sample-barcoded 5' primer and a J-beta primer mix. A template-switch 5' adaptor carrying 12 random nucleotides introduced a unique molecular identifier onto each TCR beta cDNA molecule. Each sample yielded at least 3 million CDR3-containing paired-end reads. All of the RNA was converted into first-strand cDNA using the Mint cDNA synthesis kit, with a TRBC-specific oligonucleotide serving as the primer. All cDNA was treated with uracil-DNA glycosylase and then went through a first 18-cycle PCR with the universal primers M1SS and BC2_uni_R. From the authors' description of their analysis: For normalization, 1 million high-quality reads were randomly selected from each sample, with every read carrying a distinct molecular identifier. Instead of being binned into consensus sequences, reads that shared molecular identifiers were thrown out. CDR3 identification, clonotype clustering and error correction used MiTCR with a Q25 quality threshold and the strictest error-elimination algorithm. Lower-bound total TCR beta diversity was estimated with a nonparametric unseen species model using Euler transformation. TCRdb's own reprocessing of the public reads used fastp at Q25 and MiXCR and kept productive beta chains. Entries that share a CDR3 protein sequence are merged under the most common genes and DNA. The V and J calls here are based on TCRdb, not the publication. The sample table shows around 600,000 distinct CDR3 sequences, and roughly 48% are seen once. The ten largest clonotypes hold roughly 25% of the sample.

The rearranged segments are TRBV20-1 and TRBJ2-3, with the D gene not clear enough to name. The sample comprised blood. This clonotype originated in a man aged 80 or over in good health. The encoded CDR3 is CSAREVISDTQYF. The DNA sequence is TGCAGTGCTAGAGAGGTGATATCAGATACGCAGTATTTT.